This T cell receptor (beta chain) originates from a study of Tregs in tolerant kidney transplant recipients. Comment on this clone: What it recognizes is unknown. One junction end does not reproduce the germline sequence, and a read error may be involved. Distinct nucleotide sequences in the sample also encode this CDR3.

In germline, CDR1 is GTSNPN, CDR2 SVGIG (reference sequence). The CDR3 is made up of 14 amino acids. Study results and limitations: Donor-specific Treg expansion exceeded global Treg expansion in tolerant patients, suggesting antigen drive.

Measured with immunoSEQ multiplex PCR; TCRdb has only the in-frame clones, and not every one. The table lists fewer than 100,000 clones, 90% to 95% of them singletons. Sequenced material: CD4+ T cells from blood, taken before the transplant. The receptor was isolated from a human donor who received a combined kidney and bone marrow transplant. The chain links TRBV30 to TRBJ1-6; D not resolved. CDR3 sequence: CAWSDSSYNSPLHF. The DNA for the CDR3 is TGTGCCTGGAGTGACAGCTCCTATAATTCCCCCCTCCACTTT.